Below are 21 T cell receptor beta chains sequenced from a single sample in a study of regulatory T cells in long-lasting Graves disease. Both iRepertoire HTBI primers and Arm-PCR of CDR3 regions were used to build the TCR beta libraries. TCRdb ran MiXCR on the multiplex PCR reads and lists one entry per CDR3 protein. Of more than 400,000 distinct CDR3 sequences listed, around 15% are singletons. Specified time point: newly diagnosed GD, antithyroid drugs for less than 3 months. There was RNA extracted from PBMCs, and the TCR library was made from it. Separately, the same data were catalogued under a study of T cells in Graves' hyperthyroidism and ophthalmopathy.

The sample here was peripheral blood mononuclear cells (PBMCs), taken at new diagnosis, from a patient treated with antithyroid drugs. Receptor source: a man aged 35 to 55 with Graves disease.

The rearrangement uses TRBV5-4 and TRBJ2-1, with 8 bases that match TRBD2. V was pared by 4 bases and J by 6 bases, with 3 bases of the junction left unmatched. CDR3 length: 13 residues. Germline lookup yields CDR1 SGHNT and CDR2 YYREEE (reference sequence). DNA of the CDR3: TGTGCCAGCAGCCGACTAGCGAGCAATGAGCAGTTCTTC. As protein: CASSRLASNEQFF.

J is TRBJ2-2 and V is TRBV15; 8 positions match TRBD2. The CDR3 is made up of 16 amino acids. V was clipped by 3 bases and J by 4 bases; unmatched bases: 7. Germline assignment: CDR1 LNHNV and CDR2 YYDKDF (reference sequence). The chain's CDR3 is CATSSPGTRFTGELFF. In DNA, the CDR3 is TGTGCCACCAGCAGCCCCGGGACTAGATTCACCGGGGAGCTGTTTTTT.

This clonotype was detected ten times or more. The chain combines TRBV20-1 with TRBJ2-3, with TRBD2 as a possible D gene (5 bases). This CDR3 has 12 amino acids. Germline V gene lookup returns CDR1 DFQATT and CDR2 SNEGSKA (reference sequence). Trimming left V 2 bases short and J 4 bases short, with 7 bases between. The CDR3 coding sequence is TGCAGTGCTAGAAGAGCGGCAGATACGCAGTATTTT. Residues: CSARRAADTQYF.

Many counts were recorded for this clonotype. This chain links TRBV11-3 with TRBJ2-5; D is unclear. The germline gives CDR1 SGHNT, CDR2 YENEEA. Trimming took off 5 bases at V and 1 base at J, with 14 bases between the two ends. The CDR3 runs 15 residues. DNA for the CDR3: TGTGCCAGCAGCCCACTTCGCAGTCCCCAAGAGACCCAGTACTTC. This gives the protein CASSPLRSPQETQYF.

This clonotype was seen many times. This sequence joins TRBV28 and TRBJ1-1; TRBD1 matches 9 bases. CDR3 length equals 15 residues. Germline V gives CDR1 MDHEN, CDR2 SYDVKM. V gave up 2 bases and J gave up 1 base; unmatched junction bases: 2. The CDR3 DNA follows: TGTGCCAGCAGTTTAGGGGGACAGGGGAACACTGAAGCTTTCTTT. Encoded protein: CASSLGGQGNTEAFF.

This clonotype was observed many times. This chain joins TRBV3-1 and TRBJ2-1, with TRBD2 matching over 13 bases. V lost 5 bases, J lost 7 bases, and 8 bases stayed unmatched. Germline CDR1 reads LGHDT; CDR2 reads YNNKEL (reference sequence). The CDR3 runs 16 residues. CDR3 sequence (DNA): TGTGCCAGCAGCAGCGGACTAGCGGGAGATAATAATGAGCAGTTCTTC. Protein product: CASSSGLAGDNNEQFF.

Concerning this clonotype itself: A read error may be the cause here, since a much bigger clone is one base away. The V gene is TRBV7-2, the J gene TRBJ2-3; 7 bases align to TRBD2. The length of the CDR3 is 12 residues. Germline V CDR1 and CDR2: SGHTA, FQGNSA. The DNA of the CDR3 is TGTGTCAGCAGCGGGATTGGGGGTACGCAGTATTTT. Residues: CVSSGIGGTQYF.

This clonotype was seen repeatedly, ten times or more. The genes are TRBV28 and TRBJ2-3; the D gene is possibly TRBD2 (6 bases). The CDR3 is 13 residues long. V was shortened by 6 bases and J by 0 bases, with 7 bases between the two germline ends. Germline V lookup: CDR1 MDHEN, CDR2 SYDVKM. CDR3 in DNA: TGTGCCAGCAGGAGCGGGAGCACAGATACGCAGTATTTT. Its protein product is CASRSGSTDTQYF.

This clonotype was picked up many times. This chain joins TRBV6-1 and TRBJ2-3, with D unclear. This CDR3 contains 12 residues. V was cut by 7 bases and J by 2 bases, with 7 bases left in between. Germline V CDR1 and CDR2: MNHNS, SASEGT. This chain's CDR3 is CASKDHTDTQYF. In DNA, the CDR3 is TGTGCCAGCAAAGACCACACAGATACGCAGTATTTT.

This chain joins TRBV5-1 and TRBJ1-5; no reliable D call. V was pared by 1 base and J by 8 bases, with 10 bases between. Per germline, CDR1 SGHRS and CDR2 YFSETQ. This CDR3 region has 13 residues. CDR3 residues: CASSLSGREPQHF. CDR3 DNA sequence: TGCGCCAGCAGCTTGTCGGGTAGGGAGCCCCAGCATTTT.

J is TRBJ2-7 and V is TRBV29-1; D possibly corresponds to TRBD1 (5 bases). Germline-derived CDR1 and CDR2 are SQVTM and ANQGSEA. The CDR3 runs to 12 residues. The V gene lost 1 base and the J gene lost 3 bases, with 7 bases spanning the gap. Written as DNA, the CDR3 is TGCAGCGTTGAAGGGGGCGGCTACGAGCAGTACTTC. Translating it yields CSVEGGGYEQYF.

The rearrangement links TRBV12-5 to TRBJ2-2; TRBD1 matches at 8 bases. Germline V gene data show CDR1 as LGHNT and CDR2 as FRNRAP. J was trimmed by 5 bases and V by 1 base; bases with no gene match: 6. The CDR3 totals 16 residues. The CDR3 spells CASGLATGVFTGELFF. In nucleotides, the CDR3 is TGTGCTAGTGGTTTGGCGACAGGGGTATTTACCGGGGAGCTGTTTTTT.

CDR3 sequence: CASSYSWRGHSYEQYF. Written as DNA, the CDR3 is TGTGCCAGCAGTTACTCGTGGAGGGGACACTCCTACGAGCAGTACTTC. The J gene is TRBJ2-7, the V gene TRBV6-5; D tentatively fits TRBD1 or TRBD2 (6 bases each). The ends were cut back, 0 bases at V and 0 bases at J, with 12 bases in the middle. This CDR3 is built from 16 residues. Germline V gene lookup returns CDR1 MNHEY and CDR2 SVGAGI.

This clonotype was counted at least ten times. The V and J genes are TRBV3-1 and TRBJ2-7, with 11 nucleotides matching TRBD2. Germline V gene data show CDR1 as LGHDT and CDR2 as YNNKEL (reference sequence). The CDR3 runs 13 residues. The junction had 5 bases not matched to a gene; V was cut back by 6 bases and J by 7 bases. The CDR3 sequence is CASRLGLAGEQYF. The DNA of the CDR3 is TGTGCCAGCAGACTCGGACTAGCGGGTGAGCAGTACTTC.

The chain has TRBV27 and TRBJ2-1, with 8 positions matching TRBD1. The DNA end favors TRBJ2-5, so the J call may be wrong. Germline assignment: CDR1 MNHEY and CDR2 SMNVEV (reference sequence). The CDR3 is 15 residues long. CDR3: CASSLSRGLVETQYF. For the CDR3, the DNA is TGTGCCAGCAGTTTATCCAGGGGGCTAGTCGAGACCCAGTACTTC.

The rearrangement links TRBV7-9 to TRBJ1-2, with 11 bases matching TRBD1. CDR3 length equals 15 residues. After removal of 2 bases from V and 6 bases from J, the junction contained 5 bases not matched to a gene. CDR1 SEHNR and CDR2 FQNEAQ come from the germline V gene (reference sequence). The CDR3 spells CASSLRDRGSDGYTF. CDR3 bases: TGTGCCAGCAGCTTAAGGGACAGGGGGAGTGATGGCTACACCTTC.

This clonotype was found many times. The chain carries TRBV28 and TRBJ1-1; 7 bases are a match to TRBD1. This CDR3 is 15 amino acids long. The V gene end was trimmed by 5 bases and the J gene end by 1 base; junction bases not matched to a gene: 7. Germline assignment: CDR1 MDHEN and CDR2 SYDVKM. Here the CDR3 DNA reads TGTGCCAGCAGTACGTTGGGACAGCAGAACACTGAAGCTTTCTTT. It encodes CASSTLGQQNTEAFF.

The chain couples TRBV28 to TRBJ2-3, with 15 bases matching TRBD2. With 3 bases clipped from V and 5 bases from J, the junction kept 3 bases outside the gene matches. From germline, CDR1 is MDHEN and CDR2 SYDVKM. The CDR3 sequence is 16 residues long. The CDR3 DNA reads as TGTGCCAGCAGTTTCCCGGGACTAGCGGGAGGAGATACGCAGTATTTT. Translated: CASSFPGLAGGDTQYF.

CDR3 residues: CASSIGAQYEQYF. The CDR3 nucleotides are TGTGCCAGTAGTATAGGGGCGCAGTACGAGCAGTACTTC. The chain has TRBV19 and TRBJ2-7; D ambiguous. In germline, CDR1 is LNHDA, CDR2 SQIVND (reference sequence). Trimming removed 1 base from V and 4 bases from J, with 8 bases in between. This CDR3 region has 13 residues.

This clonotype was seen repeatedly, ten times or more. V is TRBV6-1 and J is TRBJ2-1; D might be TRBD2 (8 bases). The CDR3 consists of 16 residues. Per germline, CDR1 MNHNS and CDR2 SASEGT. The germline V and J ends were trimmed by 7 bases and 4 bases, with 20 bases remaining between them. The CDR3 protein is CASNVKGAGGYNEQFF. CDR3 DNA: TGTGCCAGCAACGTTAAGGGGGCGGGAGGTTACAATGAGCAGTTCTTC.

This clonotype was counted only a few times. V gene TRBV7-3 combines with J gene TRBJ2-3, with D possibly matching TRBD2 (5 bases). This CDR3 spans 15 amino acids. Trimming shortened V by 1 base and J by 0 bases, and 8 bases separated the two germline ends. CDR1 SGHTA and CDR2 FQGTGA come from the germline V gene. CDR3 bases: TGTGCCAGCAGCTTAAGTGGCGGGAGCACAGATACGCAGTATTTT. It codes for CASSLSGGSTDTQYF.